This T cell receptor beta chain was sequenced in a study of PD-L1 blockade in urothelial cancer. Study information: Blood analysis occurred 3 weeks (second dose) and 6 weeks after treatment start.

The CDR3 extends over 17 amino acids. Produced via immunoSEQ multiplex PCR; TCRdb's table is partial and in-frame only. The repertoire holds some 100,000 clones, with around 93% as singletons. This sequence joins TRBV21-1 and TRBJ2-7; the tabulated D call, TRBD2, remains unverified against the DNA. TRBV21-1 has pseudogene status. The TCR was taken from a woman of 80 years or more with urothelial cancer. The specimen comprised PBMCs, sampled around atezolizumab (anti-PD-L1) treatment. CDR3 sequence: CASSKDRTSRPRNEQYF. The DNA of the CDR3 is TGTGCCAGCAGCAAAGACAGGACTAGCCGACCTAGGAACGAGCAGTACTTC.